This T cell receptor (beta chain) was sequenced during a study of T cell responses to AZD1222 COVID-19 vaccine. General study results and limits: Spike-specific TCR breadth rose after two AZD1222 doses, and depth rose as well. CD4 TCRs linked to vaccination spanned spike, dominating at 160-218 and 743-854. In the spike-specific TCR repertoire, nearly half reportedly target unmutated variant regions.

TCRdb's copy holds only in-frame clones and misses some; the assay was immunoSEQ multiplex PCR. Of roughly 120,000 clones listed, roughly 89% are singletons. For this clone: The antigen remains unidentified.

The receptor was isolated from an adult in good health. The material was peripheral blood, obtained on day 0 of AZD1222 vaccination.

The CDR3 nucleotides read TGTGCCAGCAGCGGGGACGGGTACTCTGGGGCCAACGTCCTGACTTTC. It specifies CASSGDGYSGANVLTF. The rearrangement uses TRBV9 and TRBJ2-6; the D gene could be TRBD1 or TRBD2 (5 bases each). This CDR3 comprises 16 residues. The V end lost 3 bases, the J end lost 0 bases, and 10 bases lay between the germline ends. CDR1 and CDR2 from the germline V gene are SGDLS and YYNGEE.